Below, 11 T cell receptor beta chains from the same sample are listed, as sequenced in a study of human T cells and chemical hapten exposure. TCRdb re-called the RACE reads through MiXCR, storing one row per CDR3 protein. Altogether 80,000 to 100,000 distinct CDR3 sequences are present, 25% to 30% being singletons, with the ten largest covering about a tenth. The time point is: patch test 3, about 24 weeks after DPC sensitization. Noted treatment: therapeutic diphenylcyclopropenone sensitization with weekly scalp DPC. This specimen was whole blood, taken in connection with sensitization to the hapten diphenylcyclopropenone (DPC). The receptor set was obtained from a man aged 40-49 years with alopecia areata. Some clones in this sample may be carry-over from other donors' samples.

This clonotype was recorded a few times. This chain connects TRBV6-2 or TRBV6-3 to TRBJ2-5; 10 bases match TRBD2. Germline V gene sequence: CDR1 MNHEY, CDR2 SVGEGT. With V trimmed by 8 bases and J by 3 bases, 6 bases remained unmatched. This CDR3 comprises 14 residues. The CDR3, as DNA: TGTGCCAGCGTAGCGGGAGGAGGGGAAGAGACCCAGTACTTC. This translates into CASVAGGGEETQYF.

The V call is TRBV6-5, the J call TRBJ2-3; maybe TRBD1 (6 bases). V was cut by 2 bases and J by 0 bases, with 9 bases left in between. Germline values: CDR1 MNHEY, CDR2 SVGAGI. The CDR3 extends over 15 amino acids. In DNA form, the CDR3 reads TGTGCCAGCAGTTACGAGGGGGATAGCACAGATACGCAGTATTTT. This sequence encodes CASSYEGDSTDTQYF.

This clonotype was observed a handful of times. J is TRBJ2-7 and V is TRBV12-3 or TRBV12-4, with TRBD2 identical over 12 bases. This CDR3 spans 15 amino acids. With 5 bases clipped from V and 6 bases from J, the junction kept 8 bases outside the gene matches. CDR3 DNA sequence: TGTGCCAGCAGTCTCCTGACTAGCGGGAGCACCGAGCAGTACTTC. Its translation: CASSLLTSGSTEQYF.

Only a few counts were recorded for this clonotype. The J gene is TRBJ2-4, the V gene TRBV28, with D possibly TRBD2 on 6 matching bases. V lost 6 bases and J lost 0, with 15 bases in between. CDR1 is MDHEN, CDR2 SYDVKM, per germline. This CDR3 comprises 16 residues. CDR3 amino acids: CASSGRDSIAKNIQYF. CDR3 DNA: TGTGCCAGCAGCGGCCGGGACTCTATAGCCAAAAACATTCAGTACTTC.

Ten or more counts support this clonotype. V gene TRBV10-1 combines with J gene TRBJ2-5, with unresolved D. V was pared by 4 bases and J by 2 bases, with 2 bases between. Germline assignment: CDR1 WNHNN and CDR2 SYGVQD (reference sequence). CDR3 length: 11 amino acids. CDR3 amino acids: CASSGQETQYF. DNA for the CDR3: TGCGCCAGCAGTGGACAAGAGACCCAGTACTTC.

This clonotype was detected a few times. This chain joins TRBV27 and TRBJ2-3, with 9 bases matching TRBD1. V shed 4 bases, J shed 3 bases, and the junction held 5 bases outside the gene matches. CDR3 length: 15 amino acids. Germline V gene sequence: CDR1 MNHEY, CDR2 SMNVEV (reference sequence). DNA of the CDR3: TGTGCCAGCAGTTATACAGGGGGCGGGACAGATACGCAGTATTTT. Encoded protein: CASSYTGGGTDTQYF.

This clonotype has a handful of counts. In nucleotides, the CDR3 is TGCGCCAGCAGCCAAGACGGGACAGGGGGGACCCAGTACTTC. Translated, it gives CASSQDGTGGTQYF. V is TRBV4-1 and J is TRBJ2-5; TRBD1 aligns across 11 bases. After removal of 0 bases from V and 7 bases from J, the junction contained 1 base not matched to a gene. Germline CDR1 MGHRA, CDR2 YSYEKL. This CDR3 is built from 14 residues.

V usage is TRBV2 and J usage is TRBJ1-5; a weak D match, TRBD1 (5 bases). Germline values: CDR1 SNHLY, CDR2 FYNNEI. This CDR3 has 16 amino acids. V was trimmed by 6 bases and J by 3 bases, leaving 18 bases between them. CDR3 sequence: CASRKSGGRDNQPQHF. In DNA form, the CDR3 reads TGTGCCAGCAGGAAGAGTGGGGGAAGGGACAATCAGCCCCAGCATTTT.

This clonotype was observed a handful of times. The chain combines TRBV7-7 with TRBJ2-5; TRBD1 agrees at 7 bases. After removal of 5 bases from V and 5 bases from J, the junction contained 5 bases not matched to a gene. This CDR3 region has 13 residues. Germline V CDR1 and CDR2: SSHAT, FNYEAQ (reference sequence). The CDR3 sequence: CASSPDRRETQYF. DNA of the CDR3: TGTGCCAGCAGCCCGGACAGGAGGGAGACCCAGTACTTC.

Details on this clonotype: Relative to the germline gene, one junction end is altered; a read error may explain this. V and J are TRBV6-2 or TRBV6-3 and TRBJ1-6, with D maybe TRBD1 (5 bases). Germline V gene lookup returns CDR1 MNHEY and CDR2 SVGEGT. The CDR3 extends over 14 amino acids. CDR3 DNA sequence: TGTGCCTGCAGGGCCCTCGTCAATAATTCACCCCTCCACTTT. Protein: CACRALVNNSPLHF.

The chain recombines TRBV27 with TRBJ2-7; weak D call: TRBD2 (8 bases). Trimming cost V 2 bases and J 6 bases, with 26 bases left between them. The CDR3 totals 18 residues. Per the germline V gene, CDR1 is MNHEY and CDR2 is SMNVEV (reference sequence). This chain's CDR3 is CASSLKTGRGAGGSEQYF. The CDR3 DNA is TGTGCCAGCAGTTTAAAGACAGGGCGAGGGGCGGGAGGATCCGAGCAGTACTTC.